The entry that follows covers one T cell receptor beta chain sequence. Its cognate antigen has yet to be identified. No much larger clone exists at a distance of one base, and base qualities are not known. This sample was included in a study of T cells in Graves' hyperthyroidism and ophthalmopathy (dated by TCRdb to about 2019). Regarding the study in general: Peripheral blood was sampled at the time of initial diagnosis, prior to any treatment. TCR V-J signatures able to tell the groups apart were searched for in a discovery cohort of some 100 patients, of whom roughly 42 had Graves' ophthalmopathy and 57 had stable Graves' hyperthyroidism. Prospective prediction of ophthalmopathy was tested in an independent validation cohort of 18 to 20 hyperthyroidism patients and some 17 patients who later progressed to ophthalmopathy. The 100 discovery patients were divided at random into training and test sets in a 7:3 ratio. The study also compared thyroid tissue and blood T-cell repertoires from a handful of Graves' hyperthyroidism patients. Following sampling, methimazole starting at 30 mg daily was given to hyperthyroidism patients, and high-dose intravenous methylprednisolone was given to ophthalmopathy patients. According to the paper, TCR Vbeta CDR3 sequencing was carried out on about 140 peripheral blood samples, which came from under 50 ophthalmopathy, under 85 hyperthyroidism and around 17 progressor patients.

Via the germline V gene (reference sequence), CDR1 is LNHDA and CDR2 SQIVND. Ends trimmed: V by 6 bases, J by 10 bases; bases unmatched to a gene: 6. Reading from cysteine to phenylalanine, the CDR3 counts 14 amino acids. The only DNA kept is the CDR3, 42 bases in frame from the first base. The TCR beta CDR3 regions were amplified from the RNA transcripts. A first-round RT-PCR of the TCR CDR3 used the HTBI primer set with the Qiagen OneStep RT-PCR kit. Libraries were constructed in a second round of multiplex PCR, after which size selection and purification were carried out. Sequencing of the libraries was done on an Illumina HiSeq2000 using paired-end 100 bp reads. For the original study's pipeline: SOAPnuke was used to process the raw data, removing reads that contained adapters or uncalled bases, had a mean Phred below 15, or lacked an exact match to the constant primer or identifier. COPE v1.2.5 was used to merge the high-quality paired reads, and each unique nucleotide sequence was defined as a clonotype. MiTCR v1.1 was used to align the clonotypes against IMGT TRBV, TRBD and TRBJ reference segments. The analysis included only V-J combinations with a frequency above 0.0001, which together covered 99% to 99.2% of the repertoires. The TCS score was defined as the ratio of F50 (clonal expansion) to E x V (chaos), calculated using BLOSUM62-based TCRdist between CDR3 peptides within each V-J. Welch's t-statistics and random forest reduced roughly 530 V-J features to roughly 13, which were used in a naive Bayes classifier (R e1071). Thyroid-blood repertoire similarity was quantified with the Morisita-Horn index. TCRdb ran its own pipeline on the public reads, namely fastp trimming at Q25 and MiXCR clone calling, and kept in-frame beta chains. One record per CDR3 amino acid sequence lists the most common genes and DNA. In this record, the V and J calls reflect TCRdb's handling and not the investigators' own analysis. This sample holds 50,000 to 60,000 distinct CDR3 sequences; 40% to 55% were observed only once. Together, the top ten hold 9.5% to 15% of the sample.

Study-level results and caveats: In validation, the model predicted progression to ophthalmopathy a median of roughly 6.1 months before onset, with about 67% sensitivity and nearly 75% specificity. Most expanded thyroid clonotypes (frequency above 0.001) were also found in blood, which suggests that blood repertoires may mirror thyroid immune responses. In cross-validation, a model built on a 13 V-J signature told ophthalmopathy apart from stable hyperthyroidism with 85% to 90% sensitivity and about 81% specificity, and in testing the same model reached 80%/75%. No statistical method was used to fix the sample size in advance, and group allocation was not hidden from the investigators.

Ophthalmopathy patients had moderately to severely active disease, Clinical Activity Score of at least 3, NOSPECS grade of at least 4, and duration under 3 months. Patients with uncontrolled infections, other autoimmune diseases, pregnancy or lactation were excluded. Diagnoses relied on clinical symptoms, serum thyroxine and TRAb, thyroid ultrasound and orbital computed tomography. PBMCs were separated from 8 to 10 ml of fresh peripheral blood using Ficoll-Paque density gradient centrifugation. Total RNA was extracted with Trizol reagent, and quality was checked on an Agilent 2100 Bioanalyzer. The chain employs TRBV19 and TRBJ1-6, with 10 central nucleotides matching TRBD1. This receptor was identified in a woman between 25 and 40 years old with Graves' ophthalmopathy. Sequenced input: blood. The nucleotide sequence is TGTGCCAGTAGAATGGGGACAGGGGACTCACCCCTCCACTTT. This codes for CASRMGTGDSPLHF.